The rows below give T cell receptor beta chains drawn from one sample of a study of cytomegalovirus exposure and HLA in healthy donors. Clones were sequenced by immunoSEQ multiplex PCR, and TCRdb holds only the in-frame ones, with some missing. The sample yields tens of thousands of clones, around four fifths seen once. Sequencing was performed on PBMCs. The origin of the receptors is a woman aged 25 to 39 in good health and CMV-seronegative. Both conserved end residues are part of each CDR3. The order of the fields is D gene, V gene, clone size, J gene, CDR3 DNA, CDR3 protein. A D gene is named only where the DNA matches it firmly. Expanded clones get a size class; other rows say once, few or many, or leave the size out.

>.|TRBV7-3|.|TRBJ1-2
TGTGCCAGCAGCCCGGACAGAGACTATGGCTACACCTTC
CASSPDRDYGYTF
>.|TRBV28|.|TRBJ1-1
TGTGCCAGCAGTTTGGCACAGGGAAGTACTGAAGCTTTCTTT
CASSLAQGSTEAFF
>TRBD1|TRBV5-6|.|TRBJ2-5
TGTGCCAGCAGCTCAAGGGACAGGAACCAAGAGACCCAGTACTTC
CASSSRDRNQETQYF
>.|TRBV5-8|.|TRBJ2-1
TGTGCCAGCAGCCCCAACTTAGCCAGATCCTACAATGAGCAGTTCTTC
CASSPNLARSYNEQFF
>.|TRBV4-1|.|TRBJ2-1
TGCGCCAGCAGCCAAGAGCCTGGGCGGGGCTCCTACAATGAGCAGTTCTTC
CASSQEPGRGSYNEQFF
>TRBD1|TRBV6-6|.|TRBJ1-5
TGTGCCAGCTTGACCCCGGGACAGGTTAATCAGCCCCAGCATTTT
CASLTPGQVNQPQHF
>.|TRBV15|.|TRBJ1-1
TGTGCCACCAGCAGAGACAGGGGATTGAACACTGAAGCTTTCTTT
CATSRDRGLNTEAFF
>.|TRBV19|.|TRBJ1-1
TGTGCCAGTAGTATAGTAGAGAACACTGAAGCTTTCTTT
CASSIVENTEAFF
>.|TRBV6-5|.|TRBJ2-7
TGTGCCAGCAGCGACCGGGCGGGGAGCGAGCAGTACTTC
CASSDRAGSEQYF
>.|TRBV7-2|.|TRBJ1-6
TGTGCCAGCAGCTTAAGTTCAACAGGGATAAATTCACCCCTCCACTTT
CASSLSSTGINSPLHF
>TRBD1|TRBV18|.|TRBJ1-1
TGTGCCAGCTCACCCGTAACAGGGGAGAACACTGAAGCTTTCTTT
CASSPVTGENTEAFF
>.|TRBV5-1|.|TRBJ1-1
TGCGCCAGCAGCTCGGGGGGGACTGAAGCTTTCTTT
CASSSGGTEAFF
>TRBD1|TRBV19|.|TRBJ1-1
TGTGCCAGTAGTAATCAGGAGGGGGCTAACACTGAAGCTTTCTTT
CASSNQEGANTEAFF
>TRBD2|TRBV7-2|few|TRBJ2-3
TGTGCCAGCAGCTTAGAGGCTAGCGGGCAGAGCACAGATACGCAGTATTTT
CASSLEASGQSTDTQYF
>TRBD1|TRBV2|.|TRBJ2-3
TGTGCCAGCAGTGCAGAGGGACAGTTCACAGATACGCAGTATTTT
CASSAEGQFTDTQYF
>.|TRBV4-3|.|TRBJ2-2
TGCGCCAGCAGCCAAGGGGTCCCACGGGAAACCGGGGAGCTGTTTTTT
CASSQGVPRETGELFF
>TRBD1|TRBV2|.|TRBJ1-1
TGTGCCAGCAGTGAAGAGGCAGGGGGCAAGAACACTGAAGCTTTCTTT
CASSEEAGGKNTEAFF
>.|TRBV27|.|TRBJ1-4
TGTGCCAGCAGCCCCCTCGCGCCCTCAGGTGAAAAACTGTTTTTT
CASSPLAPSGEKLFF
>.|TRBV7-7|once|TRBJ2-1
TGTGCCAGCAGCCCCGTGCACAGCTCCTACAATGAGCAGTTCTTC
CASSPVHSSYNEQFF
>.|TRBV5-4|.|TRBJ2-2
TGTGCCAGCAGCCCCCCCACACGGAACACCGGGGAGCTGTTTTTT
CASSPPTRNTGELFF
>.|TRBV27|.|TRBJ2-3
TGTGCCAGCAGTTTAGGTCCCGGGACAACAGATACGCAGTATTTT
CASSLGPGTTDTQYF
>.|TRBV30|.|TRBJ1-2
TGTGCCTGGAATATAGGGAATGGGGGGGGCGGCTACACCTTC
CAWNIGNGGGGYTF
>TRBD1|TRBV27|.|TRBJ1-4
TGTGCCAGCAGGGGGACAGGGACTAATGAAAAACTGTTTTTT
CASRGTGTNEKLFF
>.|TRBV25-1|.|TRBJ1-2
TGTGCCAGCAAACCCAGGGGAATCTCCTTCTATGGCTACACCTTC
CASKPRGISFYGYTF
>TRBD1|TRBV6-4|.|TRBJ2-4
TGTGCCAGCAAAATGGACAGGCGCCTTAAAAACATTCAGTACTTC
CASKMDRRLKNIQYF
>.|TRBV5-1|.|TRBJ2-5
TGCGCCAGCACCCTTCCCGAGGGGACCCAGTACTTC
CASTLPEGTQYF
>.|TRBV29-1|once|TRBJ2-7
TGCAGCGTTGAAGACAACGAGCAGTACTTC
CSVEDNEQYF
>TRBD2|TRBV6-5|.|TRBJ2-3
TGTGCCAGCAGCCCCGGGACTAGTATCGATACGCAGTATTTT
CASSPGTSIDTQYF
>.|TRBV29-1|.|TRBJ2-2
TGCAGCGTTGAAGATTCCACACAGGGGAGGCACGGGGAGCTGTTTTTT
CSVEDSTQGRHGELFF
>.|TRBV11-1|few|TRBJ1-1
TGTGCCAGCAGCTTTAACTACAGGGATGCAGCTTTCTTT
CASSFNYRDAAFF
>TRBD1|TRBV7-6|.|TRBJ2-3
TGTGCCAGCAGCTTGGGGACAGGGAAATTAGATACGCAGTATTTT
CASSLGTGKLDTQYF
>.|TRBV7-2|.|TRBJ1-2
TGTGCCAGCAGCTTAGTTACCAGGGCCTATGGCTACACCTTC
CASSLVTRAYGYTF
>.|TRBV11-2|.|TRBJ1-5
TGTGCCAGCAGCTTAACGTCCACAGGGAATCAGCCCCAGCATTTT
CASSLTSTGNQPQHF
>.|TRBV9|.|TRBJ1-3
TGTGCCAGCAGCGCTAGTCACTCTGGAAACACCATATATTTT
CASSASHSGNTIYF
>TRBD1|TRBV25-1|.|TRBJ1-2
TGTGCCAGCAGTGATACACCTAACAGGGGTGGCTACACCTTC
CASSDTPNRGGYTF
>TRBD1|TRBV14|.|TRBJ2-7
TGTGCCAGCAGCCAAGATAACAGGGGCTACGAGCAGTACTTC
CASSQDNRGYEQYF
>TRBD1|TRBV7-8|.|TRBJ2-7
TGTGCCAGCAGCTCATTCACCGGGACAGGCTACGAGCAGTACTTC
CASSSFTGTGYEQYF
>TRBD1|TRBV11-3|.|TRBJ2-5
TGTGCCAGCAGCTTAGATCAAGAGGGGGCTGGGGAGACCCAGTACTTC
CASSLDQEGAGETQYF
>.|TRBV5-4|.|TRBJ2-2
TGTGCCAGCAGCTTGAGAGGTTCCGGGGAGCTGTTTTTT
CASSLRGSGELFF
>TRBD2|TRBV7-9|.|TRBJ2-3
TGTGCCAGCAGCTTCCTCAGACTAGCGGGAGGTGATACGCAGTATTTT
CASSFLRLAGGDTQYF
>.|TRBV2|once|TRBJ2-1
TGTGCCAGCCTTAGAGGGTACGATGAGCAGTTCTTC
CASLRGYDEQFF
>TRBD2|TRBV2|.|TRBJ2-2
TGTGCCAGCAGTTTTGGGACTAGCGGCACCGGGGAGCTGTTTTTT
CASSFGTSGTGELFF
>TRBD1|TRBV10-3|once|TRBJ2-3
TGTGCCATCTCTCAAGTGGACAGGGTCTCAGATACGCAGTATTTT
CAISQVDRVSDTQYF
>TRBD1|TRBV5-1|.|TRBJ2-3
TGCGCCAGCAGCTTGACAGGGGCAAGCACAGATACGCAGTATTTT
CASSLTGASTDTQYF
>TRBD2|TRBV6-6|once|TRBJ2-7
TGTGCCAGCAGTTACTATGGACTAGCGGAAGAGCAGTACTTC
CASSYYGLAEEQYF
>TRBD1|TRBV27|.|TRBJ1-1
TGTGCCAGCAGGTCAGGGGGCACTGAAGCTTTCTTT
CASRSGGTEAFF
>.|TRBV15|few|TRBJ1-1
TGTGCCACCAGCAGAGATGGAGGGCTGCACGCTTTCTTT
CATSRDGGLHAFF
>.|TRBV4-1|.|TRBJ1-1
TGCGCCAGCAGCTTTCGACACGCTGAAGCTTTCTTT
CASSFRHAEAFF
>TRBD2|TRBV7-3|.|TRBJ2-3
TGTGCCAGCAGCTTAGCGGGGAGGGCCTCAGATACGCAGTATTTT
CASSLAGRASDTQYF
>TRBD1|TRBV27|once|TRBJ1-1
TGTGCCAGCAGTCCCAAGACAGGGGAAGCGGCTTTCTTT
CASSPKTGEAAFF
>TRBD1|TRBV4-3|.|TRBJ1-2
TGCGCCAGCAGCCGGACTGGGGACAGCCTTCCAGGCACCTTC
CASSRTGDSLPGTF